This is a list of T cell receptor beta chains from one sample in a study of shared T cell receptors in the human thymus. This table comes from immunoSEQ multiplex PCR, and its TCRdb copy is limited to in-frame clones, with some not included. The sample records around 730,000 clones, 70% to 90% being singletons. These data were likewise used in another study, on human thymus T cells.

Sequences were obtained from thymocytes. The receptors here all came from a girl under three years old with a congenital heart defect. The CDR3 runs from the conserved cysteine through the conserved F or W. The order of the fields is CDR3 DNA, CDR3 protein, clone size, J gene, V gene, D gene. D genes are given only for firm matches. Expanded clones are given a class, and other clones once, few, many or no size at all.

CDR3nt: TGTGCCAGCAGCCATCAATTTGACAGGTCCTTCCGGCCAAATGAAAAACTGTTTTTT
CDR3aa: CASSHQFDRSFRPNEKLFF
abundance: NA
j_gene: TRBJ1-4
v_gene: TRBV14
d_gene: NA

CDR3nt: TGTGCCAGCACTAGAAAGCGGACAGCTGAGTTC
CDR3aa: CASTRKRTAEF
abundance: NA
j_gene: TRBJ1-2
v_gene: TRBV6-5
d_gene: NA

CDR3nt: TGTGCCAGCAGCGGGGGACAGTACCAAGAGACCCAGTACTTC
CDR3aa: CASSGGQYQETQYF
abundance: NA
j_gene: TRBJ2-5
v_gene: TRBV11-2
d_gene: TRBD1

CDR3nt: TGCGCCAGCAGCCAAGTAACAGGGCGCCATGAAAAACTGTTTTTT
CDR3aa: CASSQVTGRHEKLFF
abundance: NA
j_gene: TRBJ1-4
v_gene: TRBV4-1
d_gene: NA

CDR3nt: TGTGCCATCAGTGAGGAGAAATACAGGACCTCTGGGGCCAACGTCCTGACTTTC
CDR3aa: CAISEEKYRTSGANVLTF
abundance: few
j_gene: TRBJ2-6
v_gene: TRBV10-3
d_gene: NA

CDR3nt: TGTGCCAGCAGCCAAGGGGGGGTAAAGGACGGTAATAACCCCACTCACTTC
CDR3aa: CASSQGGVKDGNNPTHF
abundance: few
j_gene: TRBJ2-7
v_gene: TRBV4-2
d_gene: NA

CDR3nt: TGTGCCAGCAGTGAAAGGGGGCACCACGCCACCGGGGAGCTGTTTTTT
CDR3aa: CASSERGHHATGELFF
abundance: NA
j_gene: TRBJ2-2
v_gene: TRBV6-1
d_gene: TRBD1

CDR3nt: TGTGCCAGCAGGGACAGCAAAAATCAGCCCCAGCATTTT
CDR3aa: CASRDSKNQPQHF
abundance: NA
j_gene: TRBJ1-5
v_gene: TRBV6-5
d_gene: NA

CDR3nt: TGTGCCACAAGGGCTAGCGGGGTCTACGAGCAGTACTTC
CDR3aa: CATRASGVYEQYF
abundance: NA
j_gene: TRBJ2-7
v_gene: TRBV10-3
d_gene: TRBD2

CDR3nt: TGCGCCAGCAGCCATCATACAGGGGAGCAGTTCTTC
CDR3aa: CASSHHTGEQFF
abundance: NA
j_gene: TRBJ2-1
v_gene: TRBV4-1
d_gene: NA

CDR3nt: TGTGCCAGCAGCTTGACAGGCGCAAGCTCCTACGAGCAGTACTTC
CDR3aa: CASSLTGASSYEQYF
abundance: NA
j_gene: TRBJ2-7
v_gene: TRBV9
d_gene: NA

CDR3nt: TGTGCCTGGAGTGCGGGGGGGGTAGAGACCCAGTACTTC
CDR3aa: CAWSAGGVETQYF
abundance: NA
j_gene: TRBJ2-5
v_gene: TRBV30
d_gene: TRBD2

CDR3nt: TGTGCCAGCAGCCCGGGACCAGACAGGGTCGCTGAAGCTTTCTTT
CDR3aa: CASSPGPDRVAEAFF
abundance: NA
j_gene: TRBJ1-1
v_gene: TRBV5-4
d_gene: TRBD1

CDR3nt: TGTGCCAGCAGCCTTACTGTAGGGGTCGGTGGGACAGGTCATTCTTTCTTT
CDR3aa: CASSLTVGVGGTGHSFF
abundance: NA
j_gene: TRBJ1-1
v_gene: TRBV7-9
d_gene: TRBD1